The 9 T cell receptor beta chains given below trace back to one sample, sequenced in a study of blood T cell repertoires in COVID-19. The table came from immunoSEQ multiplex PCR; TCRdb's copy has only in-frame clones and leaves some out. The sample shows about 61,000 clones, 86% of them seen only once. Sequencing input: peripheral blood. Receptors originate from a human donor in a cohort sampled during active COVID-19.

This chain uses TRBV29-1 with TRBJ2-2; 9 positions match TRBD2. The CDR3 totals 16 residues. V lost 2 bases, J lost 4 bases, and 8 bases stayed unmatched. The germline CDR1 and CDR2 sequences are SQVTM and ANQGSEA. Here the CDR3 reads CSVELIAGEGTGELFF. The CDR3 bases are TGCAGCGTTGAACTAATAGCGGGAGAAGGCACCGGGGAGCTGTTTTTT.

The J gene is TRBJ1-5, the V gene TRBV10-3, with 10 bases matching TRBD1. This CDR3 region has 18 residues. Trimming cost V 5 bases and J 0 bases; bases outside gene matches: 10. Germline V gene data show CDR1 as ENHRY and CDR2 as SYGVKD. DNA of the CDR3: TGTGCCATCAGTAAGACAGGGGGCCGAATGAATAGCAATCAGCCCCAGCATTTT. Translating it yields CAISKTGGRMNSNQPQHF.

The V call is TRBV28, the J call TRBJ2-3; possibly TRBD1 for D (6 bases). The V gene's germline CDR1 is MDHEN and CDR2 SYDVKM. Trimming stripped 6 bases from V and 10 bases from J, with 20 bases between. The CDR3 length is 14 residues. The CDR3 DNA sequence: TGTGCCAGCAGACAGGGCCGTCAGGGTAGGCCGCAGTATTTT. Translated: CASRQGRQGRPQYF.

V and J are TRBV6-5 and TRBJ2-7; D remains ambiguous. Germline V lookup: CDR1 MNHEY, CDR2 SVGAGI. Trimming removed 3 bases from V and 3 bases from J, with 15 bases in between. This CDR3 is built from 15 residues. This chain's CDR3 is CASSYNPIDIYEQYF. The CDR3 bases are TGTGCCAGCAGTTATAACCCTATTGATATCTACGAGCAGTACTTC.

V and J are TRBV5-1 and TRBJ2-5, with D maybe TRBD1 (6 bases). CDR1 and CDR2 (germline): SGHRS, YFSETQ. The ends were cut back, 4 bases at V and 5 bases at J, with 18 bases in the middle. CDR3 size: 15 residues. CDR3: CASSQQRGSLETQYF. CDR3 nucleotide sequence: TGCGCCAGCAGCCAACAAAGGGGGAGTCTGGAGACCCAGTACTTC.

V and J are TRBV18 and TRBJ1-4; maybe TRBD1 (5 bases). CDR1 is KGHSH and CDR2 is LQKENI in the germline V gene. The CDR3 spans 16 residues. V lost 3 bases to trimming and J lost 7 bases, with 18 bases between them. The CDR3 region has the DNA TGTGCCAGCTCACCCCAGAGAGGGGAGGCCGGTGAAAAACTGTTTTTT. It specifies CASSPQRGEAGEKLFF.

In DNA, the CDR3 is TGCGCCAGCAGACAGGGCTCGCTTGAAAAACTGTTTTTT. Amino acids: CASRQGSLEKLFF. The chain couples TRBV5-1 to TRBJ1-4; TRBD1 might be the D (6 bases). The CDR3 has 13 amino acids. Germline loops: CDR1 SGHRS, CDR2 YFSETQ. Trimming left V 5 bases short and J 7 bases short, with 12 bases between. The full variable domain, completed using reference TRBV5-1 and TRBJ1-4, is KAGVTQTPRYLIKTRGQQVTLSCSPISGHRSVSWYQQTPGQGLQFLFEYFSETQRNKGNFPGRFSGRQFSNSRSEMNVSTLELGDSALYLCASRQGSLEKLFFGSGTQLSVL.

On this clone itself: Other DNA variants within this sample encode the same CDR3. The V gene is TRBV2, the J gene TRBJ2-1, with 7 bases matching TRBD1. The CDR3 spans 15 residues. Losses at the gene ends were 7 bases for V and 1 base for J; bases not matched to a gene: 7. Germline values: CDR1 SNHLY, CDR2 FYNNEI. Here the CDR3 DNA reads TGTGCCAGCACATCACAGGGGCGATCCTACAATGAGCAGTTCTTC. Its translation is CASTSQGRSYNEQFF.

The CDR3 nucleotides are TGCGCCAGCAGCTTGCTCGGGGATCTCTACGAGCAGTACTTC. Protein: CASSLLGDLYEQYF. The rearrangement uses TRBV5-1 and TRBJ2-7; a weak D match, TRBD2 (5 bases). Deletions cut 1 base from V and 3 bases from J, with 11 bases between. The CDR3 loop spans 14 amino acids. CDR1 is SGHRS and CDR2 is YFSETQ in the germline V gene.